This T cell receptor beta chain emerged from a study of T cells after yellow fever vaccination. Study background: Fractions of limited cellularity were prepared by means of SMART-Seq v4 Ultra Low Input.

A few counts support this clonotype. V dropped 2 bases and J dropped 8; count of bases not matched to a gene: 9. CDR3 length: 15 amino acids. Germline lookup yields CDR1 LNHDA and CDR2 SQIVND (reference sequence). TCRdb processed the 5' RACE reads anew with MiXCR; each CDR3 protein has one entry. The sample holds 200,000 to 300,000 distinct CDR3 sequences, less than 8.5% seen once. V and J are TRBV19 and TRBJ2-1, with 7 bases aligning to TRBD2. The sample here was CD4+ T cells sorted from PBMCs, taken 15 days after the yellow fever booster vaccination. The sequence was collected from a man aged 30-40 years who received the YFV17D yellow fever vaccine. The CDR3 bases are TGTGCCAGTAGTATACTGGCGGGAGTTTACGATGAGCAGTTCTTC. Encoded protein: CASSILAGVYDEQFF.